Sequencing of this T cell receptor (beta chain) was carried out in a study of cytomegalovirus exposure and HLA in healthy donors. Vbeta (60) and Jbeta (13) primers were used in the PCR. Sequenced by immunoSEQ multiplex PCR; TCRdb stores in-frame clones only, minus some. The sample contains about 180,000 clones, about 82% of which appear only once. Donors showed nominal health when sampled, although they likely had unrecorded immune exposures. The CDR3 runs to 15 residues. V shed 5 bases and J shed 8 bases, with 18 bases lying between them. Germline V lookup: CDR1 PRHDT, CDR2 FYEKMQ (reference sequence).

The receptor was derived from a man aged 18 to 29 in good health and CMV-seronegative. J is TRBJ1-4 and V is TRBV13; tentative D call: TRBD1 (6 bases). Sequencing input: PBMCs. CDR3 coding DNA: TGTGCCAGCAGCCAGCTGGGGGGGGCAGAGGAAAAACTGTTTTTT. Protein: CASSQLGGAEEKLFF.